The clone carrying this T cell receptor beta chain was seen more than once but under ten times. Its target is unknown. This sample was taken from a study of T cells in Graves' hyperthyroidism and ophthalmopathy. General observations from the study: Among clonotypes expanded in thyroid above 0.001, most were also found in blood. Using 13 V-J features, a model discriminated ophthalmopathy from stable hyperthyroidism.

RNA transcripts gave rise to amplified TCR beta CDR3 regions. An initial round of RT-PCR targeting the TCR CDR3 relied on the HTBI primer set. MiXCR was run by TCRdb on the multiplex PCR reads, yielding one entry per CDR3 protein. In the table there are a few hundred thousand distinct CDR3 sequences, around 16% of which are singletons. The V segment lost 1 base and the J segment 4 bases; nucleotides outside the gene matches: 9. The CDR3 consists of 17 residues. CDR1 is LGHNA, CDR2 YNFKEQ, per germline. Graves' hyperthyroidism showing no ophthalmopathy progression within 18 months was considered stable. Exclusion of a patient resulted from uncontrolled infection, other autoimmune disease, pregnancy or lactation.

Sample: blood. The chain has TRBV4-2 and TRBJ2-5, with 10 nucleotides matching TRBD2. The clonotype comes from a woman aged 30 to 39 with Graves' hyperthyroidism. As DNA, the CDR3 is TGTGCCAGCAGCCAAGGATCTAGCGGGGGATTCAGAGAGACCCAGTACTTC. Translating gives CASSQGSSGGFRETQYF.